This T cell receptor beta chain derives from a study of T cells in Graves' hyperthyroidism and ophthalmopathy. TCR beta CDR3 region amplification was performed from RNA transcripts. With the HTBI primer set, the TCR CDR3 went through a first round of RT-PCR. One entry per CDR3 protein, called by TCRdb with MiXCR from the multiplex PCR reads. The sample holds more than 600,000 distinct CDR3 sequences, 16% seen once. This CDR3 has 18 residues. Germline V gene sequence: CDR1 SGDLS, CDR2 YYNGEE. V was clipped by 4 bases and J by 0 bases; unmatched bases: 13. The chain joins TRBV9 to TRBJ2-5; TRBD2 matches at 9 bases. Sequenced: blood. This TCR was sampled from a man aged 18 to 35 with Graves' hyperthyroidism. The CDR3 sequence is CASSLQGSGSDYQETQYF. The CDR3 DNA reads TGTGCCAGCAGCTTACAGGGTAGCGGGAGTGATTACCAAGAGACCCAGTACTTC.